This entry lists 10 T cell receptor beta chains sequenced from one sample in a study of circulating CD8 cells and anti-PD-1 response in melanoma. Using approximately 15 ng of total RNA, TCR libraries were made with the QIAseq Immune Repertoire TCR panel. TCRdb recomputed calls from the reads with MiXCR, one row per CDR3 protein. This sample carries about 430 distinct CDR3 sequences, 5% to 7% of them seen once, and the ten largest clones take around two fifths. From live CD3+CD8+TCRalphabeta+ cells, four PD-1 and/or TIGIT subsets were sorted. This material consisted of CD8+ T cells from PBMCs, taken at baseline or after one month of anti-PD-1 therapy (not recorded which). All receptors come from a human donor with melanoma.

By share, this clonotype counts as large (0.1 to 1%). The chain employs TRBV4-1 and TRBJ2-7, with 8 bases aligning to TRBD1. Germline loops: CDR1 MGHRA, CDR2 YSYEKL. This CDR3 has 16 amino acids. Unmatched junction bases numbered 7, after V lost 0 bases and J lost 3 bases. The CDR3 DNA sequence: TGCGCCAGCAGCCAAGATAGGTCCAGGGGGCTCTACGAGCAGTACTTC. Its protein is CASSQDRSRGLYEQYF.

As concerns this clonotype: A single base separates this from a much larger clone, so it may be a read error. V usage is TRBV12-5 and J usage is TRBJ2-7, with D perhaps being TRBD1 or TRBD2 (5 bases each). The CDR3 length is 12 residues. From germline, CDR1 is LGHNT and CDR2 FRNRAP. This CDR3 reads CTSGFDSAEQYF. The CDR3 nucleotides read TGTACTAGTGGTTTTGACAGCGCCGAGCAGTACTTC.

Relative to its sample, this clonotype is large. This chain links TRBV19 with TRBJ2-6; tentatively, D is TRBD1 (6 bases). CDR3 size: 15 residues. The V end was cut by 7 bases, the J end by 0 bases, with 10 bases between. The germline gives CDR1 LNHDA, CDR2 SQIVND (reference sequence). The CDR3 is CASTGTSSGANVLTF. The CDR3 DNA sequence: TGTGCCAGTACAGGGACAAGCTCTGGGGCCAACGTCCTGACTTTC.

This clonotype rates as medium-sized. The CDR3 DNA sequence: TGTGCCAGCAGTCCCCGTGGGGATCAGCCCCAGCATTTT. It codes for CASSPRGDQPQHF. V and J are TRBV27 and TRBJ1-5; no clear D gene. Trimming removed 5 bases from V and 5 bases from J, with 10 bases in between. Germline V gene lookup returns CDR1 MNHEY and CDR2 SMNVEV (reference sequence). CDR3 length equals 13 residues.

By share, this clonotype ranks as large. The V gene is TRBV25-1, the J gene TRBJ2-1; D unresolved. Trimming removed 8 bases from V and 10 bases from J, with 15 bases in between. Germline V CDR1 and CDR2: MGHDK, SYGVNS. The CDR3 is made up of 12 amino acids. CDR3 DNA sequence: TGTGCCAGCCGAAGACTCGTAGACGAGCAGTTCTTC. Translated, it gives CASRRLVDEQFF.

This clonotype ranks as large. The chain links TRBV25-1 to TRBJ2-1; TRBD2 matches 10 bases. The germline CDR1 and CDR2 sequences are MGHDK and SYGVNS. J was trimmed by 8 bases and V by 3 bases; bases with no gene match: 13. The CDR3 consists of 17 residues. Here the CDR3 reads CASSEVAGGPRSDEQFF. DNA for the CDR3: TGTGCCAGCAGTGAGGTAGCGGGGGGCCCCCGTTCGGATGAGCAGTTCTTC.

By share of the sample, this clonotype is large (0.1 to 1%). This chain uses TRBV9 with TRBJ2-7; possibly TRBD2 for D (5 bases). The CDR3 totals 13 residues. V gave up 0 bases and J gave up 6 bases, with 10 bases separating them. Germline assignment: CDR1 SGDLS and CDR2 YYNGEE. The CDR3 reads CASSVEATSEQYF. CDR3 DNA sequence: TGTGCCAGCAGCGTAGAGGCCACTAGCGAGCAGTACTTC. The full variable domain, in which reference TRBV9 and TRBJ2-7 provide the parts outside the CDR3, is DSGVTQTPKHLITATGQRVTLRCSPRSGDLSVYWYQQSLDQGLQFLIQYYNGEERAKGNILERFSAQQFPDLHSELNLSSLELGDSALYFCASSVEATSEQYFGPGTRLTVT.

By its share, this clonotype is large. CDR3 nucleotides: TGTGCCAGCACCCGATCGACTGAAATGAACACTGAAGCTTTCTTT. This translates into CASTRSTEMNTEAFF. The chain carries TRBV2 and TRBJ1-1; D unclear. Germline V gene lookup returns CDR1 SNHLY and CDR2 FYNNEI. CDR3 length equals 15 residues. V gave up 7 bases and J gave up 0 bases, with 15 bases separating them.

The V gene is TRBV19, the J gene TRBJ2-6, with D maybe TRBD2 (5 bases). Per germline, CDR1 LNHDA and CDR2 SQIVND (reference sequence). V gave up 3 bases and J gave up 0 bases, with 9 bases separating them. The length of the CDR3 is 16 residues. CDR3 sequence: CASSMEAGSGANVLTF. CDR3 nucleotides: TGTGCCAGTAGTATGGAGGCAGGCTCTGGGGCCAACGTCCTGACTTTC.

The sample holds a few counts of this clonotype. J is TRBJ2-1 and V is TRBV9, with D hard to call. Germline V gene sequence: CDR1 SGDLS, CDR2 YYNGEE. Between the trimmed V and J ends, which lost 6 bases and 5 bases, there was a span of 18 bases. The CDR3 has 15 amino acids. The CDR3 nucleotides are TGTGCCAGCACCCCCGGACCCTCGTTACACAATGAGCAGTTCTTC. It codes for CASTPGPSLHNEQFF.